Below are 15 T cell receptor beta chains sequenced from a single sample in a study of blood T cell repertoires in COVID-19 (dated by TCRdb to the early 2020s). Libraries came from the immunoSEQ multiplex PCR assay. TCRdb limited this immuneACCESS table to in-frame rearrangements with V and J called. A share of clones is missing; checked studies link under half to unresolved V genes, and the rest is unexplained. This sample gives roughly 120,000 clones in total; 70% to 85% of them show up just once. Jointly, the top ten make up 2% to 3% of the sample. Source material: peripheral blood. The receptors stem from a man between 50 and 59 years old with acute or convalescent COVID-19.

This chain uses TRBV3-1 (or the pseudogene TRBV3-2) with TRBJ2-5; TRBD2 matches at 8 bases. The CDR3 has 19 amino acids. The V gene end was trimmed by 0 bases and the J gene end by 5 bases; junction bases not matched to a gene: 17. Germline assignment: CDR1 LGHDT and CDR2 YNNKEL (reference sequence). This CDR3 reads CASSQDFTAGGPAGETQYF. The CDR3 region has the DNA TGTGCCAGCAGCCAAGACTTCACGGCGGGAGGCCCTGCCGGGGAGACCCAGTACTTC.

This clone was observed a handful of times. This chain connects TRBV7-9 to TRBJ2-1; 9 bases match TRBD2. The CDR3 consists of 15 residues. V lost 0 bases to trimming and J lost 8 bases; unmatched junction nucleotides: 5. CDR1 and CDR2 (germline): SEHNR, FQNEAQ (reference sequence). CDR3: CASSLAVAGAYEQFF. CDR3 bases: TGTGCCAGCAGCTTAGCGGTAGCGGGAGCCTATGAGCAGTTCTTC.

The genes are TRBV4-2 and TRBJ2-7, with 8 bases aligning to TRBD2. Germline CDR1 LGHNA, CDR2 YNFKEQ. V gave up 5 bases and J gave up 3 bases; unmatched junction bases: 3. The CDR3 totals 13 residues. CDR3 in DNA: TGTGCCAGCAGCGTGGGACTAGACTACGAGCAGTACTTC. Its translation is CASSVGLDYEQYF.

With regard to this clone: Germline is not matched at one junction end, which may reflect a read error. The chain combines TRBV11-3 with TRBJ2-1; 7 bases are a match to TRBD2. The CDR3 runs 16 residues. CDR1 is SGHNT and CDR2 is YENEEA in the germline V gene. In nucleotides, the CDR3 is TGTGCCAGCGGCTTAGGTCAGTCTAGCGGCGACAATGAGCAGTTCTTC. It translates to CASGLGQSSGDNEQFF.

The rearrangement uses TRBV6-5 and TRBJ1-1; 7 bases map to TRBD1. The junction had 1 base not matched to a gene; V was cut back by 2 bases and J by 1 base. This CDR3 comprises 14 residues. The V gene's germline CDR1 is MNHEY and CDR2 SVGAGI. CDR3 bases: TGTGCCAGCAGTTACGAGGGGGCGAACACTGAAGCTTTCTTT. Amino acid sequence: CASSYEGANTEAFF.

The chain recombines TRBV15 with TRBJ1-2; 7 positions agree with TRBD1. V was pared by 0 bases and J by 4 bases, with 2 bases of the junction left unmatched. Germline CDR1 is LNHNV and CDR2 is YYDKDF (reference sequence). The CDR3 spans 14 residues. The DNA of the CDR3 is TGTGCCACCAGCAGAGATAGGGGGCGCTATGGCTACACCTTC. Translation gives CATSRDRGRYGYTF.

This clone was seen more than once but under ten times. This chain connects TRBV6-5 to TRBJ1-1; 8 positions agree with TRBD1. CDR3 length equals 16 residues. V shed 3 bases, J shed 4 bases, and the junction held 10 bases outside the gene matches. Germline assignment: CDR1 MNHEY and CDR2 SVGAGI. The CDR3 region has the DNA TGTGCCAGCAGTTATTTTGACAGGGGTAGGGGCACTGAAGCTTTCTTT. It encodes CASSYFDRGRGTEAFF.

V gene TRBV11-3 combines with J gene TRBJ2-1; the match to TRBD2 covers 7 bases. Germline values: CDR1 SGHNT, CDR2 YENEEA. This CDR3 spans 14 amino acids. The ends lost 5 bases at V and 8 bases at J; junction bases unmatched: 9. The CDR3 DNA follows: TGTGCCAGCAGCCCAGGGAGGGCCAACGATGAGCAGTTCTTC. This translates into CASSPGRANDEQFF.

On this clone itself: Other DNA sequences of this sample code for an identical CDR3. This chain's CDR3 is CASSLTGGPGDEQYF. As DNA, the CDR3 is TGTGCCAGCAGCTTAACAGGGGGCCCCGGGGACGAGCAGTACTTC. This sequence joins TRBV7-3 and TRBJ2-7; 7 bases map to TRBD1. Germline CDR1 is SGHTA and CDR2 is FQGTGA. Trimming removed 0 bases from V and 5 bases from J; junction bases left unmatched: 7. The CDR3 covers 15 residues.

This rearrangement joins TRBV3-1 (or the pseudogene TRBV3-2) to TRBJ2-2, with 12 bases fitting TRBD1. Trimming removed 3 bases from V and 6 bases from J; junction bases left unmatched: 5. Germline values: CDR1 LGHDT, CDR2 YNNKEL (reference sequence). This CDR3 has 16 amino acids. The CDR3 reads CASSHLGQGASGELFF. The CDR3 DNA follows: TGTGCCAGCAGCCACCTGGGACAGGGGGCCTCCGGGGAGCTGTTTTTT.

A single count supports this clone. This chain joins TRBV19 and TRBJ1-1; D possibly corresponds to TRBD1 (5 bases). Per the germline V gene, CDR1 is LNHDA and CDR2 is SQIVND (reference sequence). The V end was cut by 6 bases, the J end by 7 bases, with 9 bases between. The CDR3 is made up of 11 amino acids. The CDR3 DNA is TGTGCCAGTAGGGGGGGACTTGAAGCTTTCTTT. Amino acids: CASRGGLEAFF. Full variable domain (remainder filled in from reference TRBV19 and TRBJ1-1): DGGITQSPKYLFRKEGQNVTLSCEQNLNHDAMYWYRQDPGQGLRLIYYSQIVNDFQKGDIAEGYSVSREKKESFPLTVTSAQKNPTAFYLCASRGGLEAFFGQGTRLTVV.

The chain is built from TRBV6-6 and TRBJ1-3; tentatively, D is TRBD1 (6 bases). Germline-derived CDR1 and CDR2 are MNHNY and SVGAGI (reference sequence). V shed 7 bases and J shed 1 base, with 11 bases lying between them. The CDR3 consists of 14 residues. The CDR3 nucleotides are TGTGCCAGCACCAACAGGGTATCTGGAAACACCATATATTTT. This gives the protein CASTNRVSGNTIYF.

The V call is TRBV2, the J call TRBJ1-2; D not resolved. V lost 1 base and J 4 bases, leaving 13 bases between the germline ends. In germline, CDR1 is SNHLY, CDR2 FYNNEI. The CDR3 length is 15 residues. The CDR3 is CASSEGRAEFYGYTF. CDR3 bases: TGTGCCAGCAGTGAAGGGAGGGCAGAATTCTATGGCTACACCTTC.

The V call is TRBV19, the J call TRBJ2-1, with 10 bases aligning to TRBD1. CDR3 size: 15 residues. Trimming removed 8 bases from V and 8 bases from J; junction bases left unmatched: 12. The germline CDR1 and CDR2 sequences are LNHDA and SQIVND (reference sequence). As DNA, the CDR3 is TGTGCCAGTCGTACACCGGGACAGGGGTTGGATGAGCAGTTCTTC. It codes for CASRTPGQGLDEQFF.

The J gene is TRBJ1-2, the V gene TRBV14; no reliable D call. Germline lookup yields CDR1 SGHDN and CDR2 FVKESK. The CDR3 has 12 residues. Trimming cost V 0 bases and J 4 bases, with 3 bases left between them. The CDR3 region is CASSQEAYGYTF. CDR3 bases: TGTGCCAGCAGCCAAGAAGCCTATGGCTACACCTTC.